This T cell receptor beta chain was recorded in a study of blood T cell repertoires in COVID-19. Across the study: Spain, Italy and the United States supplied samples that represented acute and convalescent COVID-19. PBMCs, B-cell-depleted T cells, or T cells provided the cDNA or gDNA that made up the material.

The length of the CDR3 is 15 residues. Germline assignment: CDR1 LGHNA and CDR2 YSLEER. V lost 4 bases and J lost 1, with 13 bases in between. Source study methods: Amplification of reference gene primers provided the estimated nucleated cell counts. Sequenced by immunoSEQ multiplex PCR; TCRdb stores in-frame clones only, minus some. That table furnishes V, J and clone size, whereas the DNA furnished D and trimming. The table lists around 70,000 clones, around 82% of them singletons. The chain is built from TRBV4-3 and TRBJ2-5; weak D call: TRBD1 (5 bases). The sequencing input was peripheral blood. This TCR was recovered from a man aged 55 to 69 with acute or convalescent COVID-19. In nucleotides, the CDR3 is TGCGCCAGCAGCCTCGCCCCAGGGCCCCAAGAGACCCAGTACTTC. Residues: CASSLAPGPQETQYF.